This T cell receptor beta chain was sequenced for a study of T-cell reconstitution after alpha-beta-depleted transplantation in children. During its preparation, the TCRbeta library received unique molecular identifiers. TCRdb re-derived calls from the PCR reads in MiXCR, one entry per CDR3 protein. The table shows about 200,000 distinct CDR3 sequences, with 13% to 15% occurring only once. The CDR3 contains 14 residues. Trimming stripped 0 bases from V and 3 bases from J, with 10 bases between. The germline V gene encodes CDR1 SGHRS and CDR2 YFSETQ. Ten or more counts support this clonotype. The chain employs TRBV5-1 and TRBJ2-7, with D unclear. This clonotype was obtained from a human donor who donated a stem cell graft to a child with acute lymphoblastic leukemia. The starting material was PBMCs from the stem cell graft donor, obtained from the stem cell graft. Written as DNA, the CDR3 is TGCGCCAGCAGCTTGGGTACGAACAGCTACGAGCAGTACTTC. It encodes CASSLGTNSYEQYF.